This paragraph reports one T cell receptor (beta chain). This specimen belongs to a study of shared clonotypes between healthy human individuals. Study at large: A couple of female and a few male donors aged 18 to 49 were enrolled.

Original methodology: Owing to the provision of junction-only sequences devoid of quality scores by immunoSEQ, filtering differed. The protocol was immunoSEQ multiplex PCR, while the TCRdb copy is restricted to in-frame clones and leaves out a portion. V and J calls and clone size are as listed in that table; D and trimming were resolved from the DNA. The table records some 2 million clones, approximately 94% of them present only once. Naive CD8 cells lacked CD45RO and underwent positive selection for CCR7, leaving out terminally differentiated effector memory CD45RA+ cells. The clonotype originates from a man aged 18 to 30 in good health. Source material: naive CD8+ T cells sorted from blood.

This CDR3 is CASSPFSSQETQYF. As DNA, the CDR3 is TGCGCCAGCAGCCCGTTTAGCAGCCAAGAGACCCAGTACTTC. The chain links TRBV4-1 to TRBJ2-5; D is unclear. V dropped 4 bases and J dropped 1 base, with 10 bases sitting between them. CDR3 length equals 14 residues. Germline V gene lookup returns CDR1 MGHRA and CDR2 YSYEKL.